Following are 15 T cell receptor beta chains from one sample sequenced in a study of CD8+CD57+ T cells in acquired aplastic anemia. Genomic DNA constituted the template upon which TCR beta VDJ and CDR3 profiling was performed. Via MiXCR, TCRdb re-called the reads, giving one row per CDR3 protein. The profile shows around 250,000 distinct CDR3 sequences, roughly three fifths of them singletons. Sequencing input: sorted CD4+, CD8+, or CD8+CD57+ T cells (not recorded which) from PBMCs. The origin of the receptors is a human donor with severe aplastic anemia or a healthy control (not recorded which).

This clonotype was recorded many times. The rearrangement joins TRBV19 to TRBJ1-5; D remains ambiguous. Germline V lookup: CDR1 LNHDA, CDR2 SQIVND (reference sequence). This CDR3 has 15 amino acids. The germline V and J ends were trimmed by 5 bases and 9 bases, with 20 bases remaining between them. The CDR3 nucleotides are TGTGCCAGTAGTCCCCACCCTCGGGGTTTCTCGCCCCAGCATTTT. Translated: CASSPHPRGFSPQHF.

CDR3 region: CASSIGTGSDGYTF. The CDR3 nucleotides are TGTGCCAGTAGTATTGGGACAGGGTCGGATGGCTACACCTTC. The rearrangement links TRBV19 to TRBJ1-2; 9 bases line up with TRBD1. Unmatched junction bases numbered 5, after V lost 3 bases and J lost 6 bases. Germline CDR1 reads LNHDA; CDR2 reads SQIVND (reference sequence). This CDR3 has 14 residues.

The chain carries TRBV7-9 and TRBJ2-4; 8 nucleotides align to TRBD2. CDR3 length: 14 amino acids. The ends lost 5 bases at V and 4 bases at J; junction bases unmatched: 4. Germline CDR1 and CDR2: SEHNR and FQNEAQ (reference sequence). DNA of the CDR3: TGTGCCAGCAGCCAAAGCGGGAGAAAAAACATTCAGTACTTC. Translating it yields CASSQSGRKNIQYF.

The DNA of the CDR3 is TGTGCCAGCAGCTTAGACGGGGGGGGCGGCTCTTACTACAATGAGCAGTTCTTC. Translation: CASSLDGGGGSYYNEQFF. The V and J genes are TRBV7-8 and TRBJ2-1; 8 bases match TRBD2. V gave up 1 base and J gave up 3 bases; unmatched junction bases: 11. CDR1 and CDR2 from the germline V gene are SGHVS and FQNEAQ. The CDR3 contains 18 residues.

This clonotype was found many times. The V call is TRBV7-8, the J call TRBJ1-1; D gene uncertain. The germline CDR1 and CDR2 sequences are SGHVS and FQNEAQ. CDR3 length equals 14 residues. Trimming took 0 bases from V and 1 from J, leaving 6 bases between them. The CDR3, as DNA: TGTGCCAGCAGCTTAGCGCTCCGGAACACTGAAGCTTTCTTT. This gives the protein CASSLALRNTEAFF.

The CDR3 reads CASIRDRVGSYEQYF. Written as DNA, the CDR3 is TGTGCCAGCATTCGAGACAGGGTGGGCTCCTACGAGCAGTACTTC. The genes are TRBV2 and TRBJ2-7, with TRBD1 identical over 7 bases. Looked up from germline, CDR1 is SNHLY and CDR2 is FYNNEI. J was trimmed by 0 bases and V by 7 bases; bases with no gene match: 9. The CDR3 extends over 15 amino acids.

This clonotype was detected ten times or more. CDR3 nucleotides: TGCAGTGCTAGTAATAAAATTGGTGGCTACACCTTC. It codes for CSASNKIGGYTF. V is TRBV20-1 and J is TRBJ1-2, with no clear D. The CDR3 is made up of 12 amino acids. Deletions cut 3 bases from V and 7 bases from J, with 12 bases between. Germline-derived CDR1 and CDR2 are DFQATT and SNEGSKA (reference sequence).

The genes are TRBV6-6 and TRBJ1-5; TRBD1 might be the D (5 bases). This CDR3 contains 18 residues. The germline CDR1 and CDR2 sequences are MNHNY and SVGAGI (reference sequence). V was shortened by 0 bases and J by 2 bases, with 17 bases between the two germline ends. DNA of the CDR3: TGTGCCAGCAGTTACTCGACGGCGGGGGGGAGGGGCAATCAGCCCCAGCATTTT. Residues: CASSYSTAGGRGNQPQHF.

The chain links TRBV28 to TRBJ1-1; no clear D gene. The CDR3 extends over 12 amino acids. Germline CDR1 and CDR2: MDHEN and SYDVKM. V lost 6 bases and J lost 6, with 11 bases in between. The CDR3 here is CASSSIRPEAFF. CDR3 DNA: TGTGCCAGCAGCTCTATTAGGCCTGAAGCTTTCTTT. Complete variable domain (other parts from reference TRBV28 and TRBJ1-1): DVKVTQSSRYLVKRTGEKVFLECVQDMDHENMFWYRQDPGLGLRLIYFSYDVKMKEKGDIPEGYSVSREKKERFSLILESASTNQTSMYLCASSSIRPEAFFGQGTRLTVV.

This clonotype came up once. Just one base apart from a much larger clone, this may be a read error. V and J are TRBV5-4 and TRBJ2-1; D may be TRBD1 or TRBD2 (7 bases each). This CDR3 is built from 16 residues. The germline V gene has CDR1 SGHNT and CDR2 YYREEE (reference sequence). CDR3 sequence reads: CASSSQGGGPYNEQSF. The CDR3 DNA reads as TGTGCCAGCAGCTCGCAGGGGGGGGGGCCCTACAATGAGCAGTCCTTC.

This clonotype appeared a single time. V and J are TRBV5-1 and TRBJ2-7; the D is unclear. V lost 7 bases to trimming and J lost 0 bases, with 5 bases between them. This CDR3 is 11 amino acids long. Germline V CDR1 and CDR2: SGHRS, YFSETQ. The CDR3 DNA is TGCGCCAGCGAGAGCTCCTACGAGCAGTACTTC. This codes for CASESSYEQYF. Together with reference TRBV5-1 and TRBJ2-7, the CDR3 gives the full variable domain: KAGVTQTPRYLIKTRGQQVTLSCSPISGHRSVSWYQQTPGQGLQFLFEYFSETQRNKGNFPGRFSGRQFSNSRSEMNVSTLELGDSALYLCASESSYEQYFGPGTRLTVT.

The chain couples TRBV20-1 to TRBJ2-5; no clear D gene. The CDR3 covers 14 residues. V shed 6 bases and J shed 5 bases, with 19 bases lying between them. Germline assignment: CDR1 DFQATT and CDR2 SNEGSKA (reference sequence). CDR3 nucleotide sequence: TGCAGTGCGTTAATACAAGGGCAGCCGGAGACCCAGTACTTC. Translation: CSALIQGQPETQYF.

This clonotype was recorded many times. The chain carries TRBV5-5 and TRBJ1-1; weak D call: TRBD1 (6 bases). Germline values: CDR1 SGHKS, CDR2 YYEKEE (reference sequence). The CDR3 covers 13 residues. Trimming removed 4 bases from V and 1 base from J, with 8 bases in between. CDR3 sequence (DNA): TGTGCCAGCAGCAGGACAGCGAACACTGAAGCTTTCTTT. The encoded protein is CASSRTANTEAFF.

The sample holds many counts of this clonotype. The V and J genes are TRBV6-6 and TRBJ1-6; 9 bases are a match to TRBD1. Germline V lookup: CDR1 MNHNY, CDR2 SVGAGI (reference sequence). V shed 2 bases, J shed 6 bases, and the junction held 5 bases outside the gene matches. The CDR3 covers 16 residues. CDR3 amino acids: CASSYPTDRGNSPLHF. The CDR3 DNA follows: TGTGCCAGCAGTTACCCAACGGACAGGGGTAATTCACCCCTCCACTTT.

This clonotype has just one count. This chain links TRBV19 with TRBJ2-1; D is possibly TRBD2 (7 bases). V was cut by 5 bases and J by 16 bases, with 15 bases left in between. The CDR3 extends over 11 amino acids. Germline-derived CDR1 and CDR2 are LNHDA and SQIVND (reference sequence). CDR3 bases: TGTGCCAGTAGTCAAGGGGGGGCCGAATTCTTC. Its translation: CASSQGGAEFF.